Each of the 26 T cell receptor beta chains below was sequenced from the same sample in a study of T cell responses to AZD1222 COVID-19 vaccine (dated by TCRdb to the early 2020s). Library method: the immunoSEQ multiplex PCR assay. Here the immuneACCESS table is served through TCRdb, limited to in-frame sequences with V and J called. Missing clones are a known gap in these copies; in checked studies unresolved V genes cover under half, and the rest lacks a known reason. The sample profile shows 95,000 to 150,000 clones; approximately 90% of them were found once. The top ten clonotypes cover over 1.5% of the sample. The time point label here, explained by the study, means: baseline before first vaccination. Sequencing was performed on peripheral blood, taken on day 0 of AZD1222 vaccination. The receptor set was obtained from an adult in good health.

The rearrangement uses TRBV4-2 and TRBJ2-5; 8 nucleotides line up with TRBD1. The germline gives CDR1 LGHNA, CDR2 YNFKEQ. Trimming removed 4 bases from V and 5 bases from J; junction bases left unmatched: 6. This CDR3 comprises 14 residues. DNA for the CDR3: TGTGCCAGCAGCCGTTGGACAGGGAGTGAGACCCAGTACTTC. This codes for CASSRWTGSETQYF.

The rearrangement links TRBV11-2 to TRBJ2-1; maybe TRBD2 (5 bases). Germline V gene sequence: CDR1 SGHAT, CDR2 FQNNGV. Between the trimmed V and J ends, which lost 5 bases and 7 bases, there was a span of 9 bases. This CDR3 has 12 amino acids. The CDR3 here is CASSRTYNEQFF. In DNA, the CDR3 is TGTGCCAGCAGCCGGACTTATAATGAGCAGTTCTTC.

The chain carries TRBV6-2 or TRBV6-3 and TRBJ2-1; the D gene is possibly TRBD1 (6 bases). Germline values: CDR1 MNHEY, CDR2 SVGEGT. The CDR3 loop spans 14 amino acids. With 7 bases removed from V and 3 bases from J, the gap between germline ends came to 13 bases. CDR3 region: CASIPLQGYNEQFF. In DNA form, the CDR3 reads TGTGCCAGCATCCCGTTACAGGGCTACAATGAGCAGTTCTTC.

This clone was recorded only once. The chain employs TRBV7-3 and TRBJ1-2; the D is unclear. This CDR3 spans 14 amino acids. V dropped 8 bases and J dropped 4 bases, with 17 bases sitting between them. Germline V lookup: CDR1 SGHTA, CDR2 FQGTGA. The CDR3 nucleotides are TGTGCCAGCTGTCCTACCAGGAGGGTCTATGGCTACACCTTC. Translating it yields CASCPTRRVYGYTF.

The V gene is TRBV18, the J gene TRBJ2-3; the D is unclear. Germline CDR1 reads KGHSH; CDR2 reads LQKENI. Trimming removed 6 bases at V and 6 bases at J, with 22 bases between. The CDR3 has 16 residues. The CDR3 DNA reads TGTGCCAGCTCCCTCAGCAGATTGGGTGGTGCGGATACGCAGTATTTT. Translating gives CASSLSRLGGADTQYF.

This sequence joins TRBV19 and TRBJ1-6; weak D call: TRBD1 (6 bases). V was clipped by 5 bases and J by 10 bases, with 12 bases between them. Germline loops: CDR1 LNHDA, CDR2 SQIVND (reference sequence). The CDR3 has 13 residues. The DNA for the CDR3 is TGTGCCAGTAGTGCAGGGGCGAGGTCACCCCTCCACTTT. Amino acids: CASSAGARSPLHF.

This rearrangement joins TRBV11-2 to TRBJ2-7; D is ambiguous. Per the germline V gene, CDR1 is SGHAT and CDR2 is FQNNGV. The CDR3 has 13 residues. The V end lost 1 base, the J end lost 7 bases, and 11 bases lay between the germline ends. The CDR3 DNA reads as TGTGCCAGCAGCTTAGTCAGGATCGGGGAGCAGTACGTC. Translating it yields CASSLVRIGEQYV.

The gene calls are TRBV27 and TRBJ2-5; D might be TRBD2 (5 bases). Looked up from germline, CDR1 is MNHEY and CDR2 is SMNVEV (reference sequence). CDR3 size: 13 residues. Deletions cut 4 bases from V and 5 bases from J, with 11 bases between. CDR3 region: CASSSTNSETQYF. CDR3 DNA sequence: TGTGCCAGCAGTTCGACTAATTCGGAGACCCAGTACTTC.

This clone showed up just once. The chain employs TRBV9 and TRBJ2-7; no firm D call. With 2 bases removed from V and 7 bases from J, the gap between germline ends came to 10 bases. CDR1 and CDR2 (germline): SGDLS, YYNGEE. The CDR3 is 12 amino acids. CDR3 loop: CASSVKGTEQYV. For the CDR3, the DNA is TGTGCCAGCAGCGTGAAGGGTACGGAGCAGTACGTC.

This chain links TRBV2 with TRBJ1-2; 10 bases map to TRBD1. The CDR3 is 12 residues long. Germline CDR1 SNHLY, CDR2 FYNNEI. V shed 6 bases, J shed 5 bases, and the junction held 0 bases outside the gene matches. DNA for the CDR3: TGTGCCAGCAGGGACAGGGGGTATGGCTACACCTTC. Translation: CASRDRGYGYTF.

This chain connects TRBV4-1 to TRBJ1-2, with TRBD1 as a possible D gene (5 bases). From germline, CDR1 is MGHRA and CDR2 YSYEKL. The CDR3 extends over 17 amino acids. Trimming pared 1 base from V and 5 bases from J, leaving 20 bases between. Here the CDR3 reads CASSQGQSMGLKYGYTF. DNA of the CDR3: TGCGCCAGCAGCCAAGGACAGTCGATGGGGTTAAAGTATGGCTACACCTTC.

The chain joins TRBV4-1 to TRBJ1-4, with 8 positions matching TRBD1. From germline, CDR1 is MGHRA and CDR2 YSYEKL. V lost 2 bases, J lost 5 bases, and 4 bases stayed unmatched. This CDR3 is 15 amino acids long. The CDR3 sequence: CASSQQTGANEKLFF. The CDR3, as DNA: TGCGCCAGCAGCCAACAGACAGGGGCGAATGAAAAACTGTTTTTT.

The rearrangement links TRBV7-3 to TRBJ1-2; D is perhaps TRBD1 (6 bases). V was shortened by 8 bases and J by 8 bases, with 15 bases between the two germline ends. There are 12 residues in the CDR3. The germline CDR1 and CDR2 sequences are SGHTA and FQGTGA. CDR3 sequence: CASGFGGQGYTF. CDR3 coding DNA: TGTGCCAGCGGTTTTGGTGGACAGGGCTACACCTTC.

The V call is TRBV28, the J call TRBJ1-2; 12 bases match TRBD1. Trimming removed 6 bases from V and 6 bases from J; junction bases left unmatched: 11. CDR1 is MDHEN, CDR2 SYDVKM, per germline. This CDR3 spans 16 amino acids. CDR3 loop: CASRLTGTGGIDGYTF. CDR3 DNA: TGTGCCAGCAGACTTACCGGGACAGGGGGCATAGATGGCTACACCTTC.

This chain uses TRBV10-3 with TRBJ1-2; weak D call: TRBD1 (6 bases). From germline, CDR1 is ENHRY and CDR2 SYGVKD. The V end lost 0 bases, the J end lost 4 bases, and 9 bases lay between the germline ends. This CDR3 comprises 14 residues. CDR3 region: CAISESRGTYGYTF. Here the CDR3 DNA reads TGTGCCATCAGTGAGTCTAGGGGGACCTATGGCTACACCTTC.

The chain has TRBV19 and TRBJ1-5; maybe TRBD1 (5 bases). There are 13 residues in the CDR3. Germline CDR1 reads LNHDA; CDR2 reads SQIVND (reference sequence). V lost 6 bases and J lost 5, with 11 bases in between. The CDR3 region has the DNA TGTGCCAGTAGCGGGACGGGATATCAGCCCCAGCATTTT. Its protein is CASSGTGYQPQHF. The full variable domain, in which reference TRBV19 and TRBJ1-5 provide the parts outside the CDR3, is DGGITQSPKYLFRKEGQNVTLSCEQNLNHDAMYWYRQDPGQGLRLIYYSQIVNDFQKGDIAEGYSVSREKKESFPLTVTSAQKNPTAFYLCASSGTGYQPQHFGDGTRLSIL.

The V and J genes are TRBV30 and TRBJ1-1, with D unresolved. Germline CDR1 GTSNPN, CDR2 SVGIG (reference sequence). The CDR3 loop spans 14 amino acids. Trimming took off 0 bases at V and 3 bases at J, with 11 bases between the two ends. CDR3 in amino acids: CAWSVIPADTEAFF. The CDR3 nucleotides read TGTGCCTGGAGTGTTATTCCAGCGGACACTGAAGCTTTCTTT.

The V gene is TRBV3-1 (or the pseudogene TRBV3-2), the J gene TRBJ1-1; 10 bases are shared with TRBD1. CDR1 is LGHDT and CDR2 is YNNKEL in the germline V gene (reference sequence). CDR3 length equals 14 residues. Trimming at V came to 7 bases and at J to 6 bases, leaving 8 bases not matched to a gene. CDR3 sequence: CASTPGQGLPEAFF. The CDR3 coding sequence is TGTGCCAGCACCCCGGGACAGGGGTTACCTGAAGCTTTCTTT.

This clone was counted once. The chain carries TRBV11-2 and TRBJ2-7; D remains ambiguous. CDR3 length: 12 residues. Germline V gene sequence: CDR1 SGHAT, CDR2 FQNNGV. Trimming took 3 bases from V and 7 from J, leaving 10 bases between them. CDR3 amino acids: CASSLDRREQYF. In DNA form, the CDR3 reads TGTGCCAGCAGCTTGGACCGTAGGGAGCAGTACTTC.

This CDR3 reads CASVRGQAPNNIQYF. CDR3 nucleotide sequence: TGTGCCAGCGTGAGGGGGCAGGCCCCAAACAACATTCAGTACTTC. The chain uses TRBV28 and TRBJ2-4; 7 nucleotides align to TRBD1. The V gene's germline CDR1 is MDHEN and CDR2 SYDVKM. The CDR3 sequence is 15 residues long. V shed 8 bases, J shed 7 bases, and the junction held 14 bases outside the gene matches.

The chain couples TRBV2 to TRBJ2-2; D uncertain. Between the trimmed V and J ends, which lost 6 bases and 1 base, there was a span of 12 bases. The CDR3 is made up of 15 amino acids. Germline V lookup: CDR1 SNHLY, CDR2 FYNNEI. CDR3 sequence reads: CASRAGIGNTGELFF. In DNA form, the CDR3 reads TGTGCCAGCAGAGCTGGGATAGGGAACACCGGGGAGCTGTTTTTT.

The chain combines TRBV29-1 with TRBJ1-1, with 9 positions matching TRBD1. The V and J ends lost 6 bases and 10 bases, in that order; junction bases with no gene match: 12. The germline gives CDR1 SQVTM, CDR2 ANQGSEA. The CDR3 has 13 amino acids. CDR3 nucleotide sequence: TGCAGCGTAGTGCCACAGGGGGCGGATGGAGCTTTCTTT. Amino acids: CSVVPQGADGAFF.

This chain's CDR3 is CASRSSGASTDTQYF. The DNA of the CDR3 is TGTGCCAGCAGAAGTTCAGGGGCAAGCACAGATACGCAGTATTTT. The chain recombines TRBV6-6 with TRBJ2-3; weak D call: TRBD1 (6 bases). CDR1 and CDR2 (germline): MNHNY, SVGAGI (reference sequence). The CDR3 covers 15 residues. Between the trimmed V and J ends, which lost 6 bases and 0 bases, there was a span of 13 bases.

As DNA, the CDR3 is TGTGCCAGCAGCTTACAGGGCAACACTGAAGCTTTCTTT. As protein: CASSLQGNTEAFF. The chain combines TRBV2 with TRBJ1-1, with a tentative D call TRBD1 (6 bases). The CDR3 covers 13 residues. The ends were cut back, 6 bases at V and 2 bases at J, with 10 bases in the middle. The V gene's germline CDR1 is SNHLY and CDR2 FYNNEI.

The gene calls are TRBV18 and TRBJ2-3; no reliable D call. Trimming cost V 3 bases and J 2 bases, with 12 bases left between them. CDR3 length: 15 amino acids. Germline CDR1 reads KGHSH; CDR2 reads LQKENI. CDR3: CASSPVRADTDTQYF. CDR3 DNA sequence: TGTGCCAGCTCACCCGTTCGTGCGGACACAGATACGCAGTATTTT.

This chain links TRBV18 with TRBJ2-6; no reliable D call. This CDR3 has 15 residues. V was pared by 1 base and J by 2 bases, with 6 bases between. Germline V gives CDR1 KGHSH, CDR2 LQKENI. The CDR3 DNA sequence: TGTGCCAGCTCACCACAGGGAACTGGGGCCAACGTCCTGACTTTC. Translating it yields CASSPQGTGANVLTF.